The 32 T cell receptor beta chains below all came from one sample that was sequenced in a study of CD8 T cells in Susac syndrome. Random hexamers were used to reverse transcribe about 0.45 to 1 ug of RNA. TCRdb ran MiXCR on the immunoSEQ multiplex PCR reads and lists one entry per CDR3 protein. Of roughly 180,000 distinct CDR3 sequences in the sample, around 94% were seen once. The sample comprised CD4+ T cells from PBMCs. The origin of the receptors is a human donor in good health.

The J gene is TRBJ1-6, the V gene TRBV29-1; TRBD1 matches 11 bases. Germline V gene data show CDR1 as SQVTM and CDR2 as ANQGSEA. CDR3 length equals 13 residues. Germline trimming cut 7 bases from V and 6 bases from J; bases unmatched to any gene: 2. The CDR3 nucleotides are TGCAGCGCCGGGACAGGGGGTAATTCACCCCTCCACTTT. This gives the protein CSAGTGGNSPLHF.

The chain is built from TRBV28 and TRBJ2-7, with 9 bases that match TRBD2. V was clipped by 7 bases and J by 2 bases; unmatched bases: 6. Germline values: CDR1 MDHEN, CDR2 SYDVKM. The CDR3 extends over 14 amino acids. The CDR3 protein is CASKISGGPYEQYF. The CDR3 nucleotides read TGTGCCAGCAAGATTAGCGGGGGCCCCTACGAGCAGTACTTC.

The chain employs TRBV20-1 and TRBJ2-5; D might be TRBD2 (5 bases). Per the germline V gene, CDR1 is DFQATT and CDR2 is SNEGSKA (reference sequence). The CDR3 covers 13 residues. The CDR3 DNA reads as TGCAGCTCGGTTGCGGACCTTTATGAGGGCCAGTACTTC. Translating gives CSSVADLYEGQYF.

This chain links TRBV15 with TRBJ1-2; tentatively, D is TRBD1 (6 bases). The CDR3 sequence is 15 residues long. Trimming pared 3 bases from V and 6 bases from J, leaving 17 bases between. Germline V gene lookup returns CDR1 LNHNV and CDR2 YYDKDF (reference sequence). The DNA for the CDR3 is TGTGCCACCAGCAGGGGGTCCACAGGGCTCGATGGCTACACCTTC. It codes for CATSRGSTGLDGYTF.

This chain links TRBV24-1 with TRBJ2-1, with TRBD1 matching 10 bases. The germline gives CDR1 KGHDR, CDR2 SFDVKD. The CDR3 extends over 16 amino acids. The junction had 6 bases not matched to a gene; V was cut back by 5 bases and J by 3 bases. CDR3 coding DNA: TGTGCCACCAGTGTATCGGGACAGGGGCTCTACAATGAGCAGTTCTTC. It specifies CATSVSGQGLYNEQFF.

This clonotype is a singleton in its sample. This chain links TRBV30 with TRBJ1-2, with 7 bases aligning to TRBD1. V gave up 0 bases and J gave up 8 bases; unmatched junction bases: 3. The germline CDR1 and CDR2 sequences are GTSNPN and SVGIG (reference sequence). The CDR3 runs 12 residues. The CDR3 coding sequence is TGTGCCTGGAGTGTAGGGGGCTACGGCTACACCTTC. It encodes CAWSVGGYGYTF. The full variable domain, its missing parts supplied by reference TRBV30 and TRBJ1-2, is SQTIHQWPATLVQPVGSPLSLECTVEGTSNPNLYWYRQAAGRGLQLLFYSVGIGQISSEVPQNLSASRPQDRQFILSSKKLLLSDSGFYLCAWSVGGYGYTFGSGTRLTVV.

Of note for this clonotype: At one boundary the junction diverges from the germline segment, which might be a read error. The chain joins TRBV12-3 or TRBV12-4 to TRBJ2-7, with D tentatively TRBD2 (6 bases). CDR3 length: 15 amino acids. CDR3: CASTRGGAPSYEQYF. In DNA, the CDR3 is TGTGCGAGCACCCGCGGCGGGGCCCCCTCCTACGAGCAGTACTTC.

The CDR3 DNA reads as TGTGCCAGCAGCCAAGCCTCAGGGGGCAATGAGCAGTTCTTC. It encodes CASSQASGGNEQFF. The genes are TRBV3-1 and TRBJ2-1; 7 bases line up with TRBD1. This CDR3 has 14 residues. From germline, CDR1 is LGHDT and CDR2 YNNKEL (reference sequence). J was trimmed by 6 bases and V by 1 base; bases with no gene match: 3.

This sequence joins TRBV9 and TRBJ1-2; D is uncertain. Per germline, CDR1 SGDLS and CDR2 YYNGEE. Trimming pared 3 bases from V and 4 bases from J, leaving 10 bases between. CDR3 length: 13 residues. The CDR3 is CASSAGGTYGYTF. In nucleotides, the CDR3 is TGTGCCAGCAGCGCCGGCGGTACCTATGGCTACACCTTC.

This sequence joins TRBV30 and TRBJ1-5, with a tentative D call TRBD1 (5 bases). CDR3 length: 12 amino acids. Germline values: CDR1 GTSNPN, CDR2 SVGIG (reference sequence). Trimming shortened V by 3 bases and J by 5 bases, and 8 bases separated the two germline ends. The chain's CDR3 is CAWSQGYQPQHF. CDR3 nucleotides: TGTGCCTGGAGCCAGGGATATCAGCCCCAGCATTTT.

This clonotype was detected only a few times. This rearrangement joins TRBV3-1 to TRBJ2-7; no reliable D call. Trimming took 3 bases from V and 3 from J, leaving 3 bases between them. This CDR3 comprises 11 residues. CDR1 and CDR2 from the germline V gene are LGHDT and YNNKEL (reference sequence). The CDR3 here is CASSHGYEQYF. For the CDR3, the DNA is TGTGCCAGCAGCCATGGCTACGAGCAGTACTTC.

V gene TRBV12-3 or TRBV12-4 combines with J gene TRBJ1-1; TRBD1 matches at 10 bases. Trimming removed 5 bases from V and 0 bases from J; junction bases left unmatched: 9. The CDR3 spans 17 residues. CDR3 sequence: CASSEARDRGMNTEAFF. Written as DNA, the CDR3 is TGTGCCAGCAGTGAAGCCCGGGACAGGGGTATGAACACTGAAGCTTTCTTT.

The V call is TRBV7-3, the J call TRBJ2-2; D not resolved. Germline V gene lookup returns CDR1 SGHTA and CDR2 FQGTGA. Trimming cost V 4 bases and J 8 bases, with 17 bases left between them. CDR3 length: 15 amino acids. CDR3 nucleotide sequence: TGTGCCAGCAGCTCCCAACACGCAAGTTCTGGGGAGCTGTTTTTT. This gives the protein CASSSQHASSGELFF.

A single count supports this clonotype. The V call is TRBV12-3 or TRBV12-4, the J call TRBJ2-1; 8 bases agree with TRBD2. The trim removed 5 bases at V and 9 bases at J, leaving 12 bases unmatched. This CDR3 is built from 15 residues. Here the CDR3 DNA reads TGTGCCAGCAGTAACTCCGGGTCCGGGGGGGTTGAGCAGTTCTTC. Translation: CASSNSGSGGVEQFF.

This clonotype was found once. The chain has TRBV29-1 and TRBJ2-1; the D call may be TRBD1 or TRBD2 (5 bases each). The CDR3 covers 12 residues. Germline lookup yields CDR1 SQVTM and CDR2 ANQGSEA. Deletions cut 7 bases from V and 5 bases from J, with 12 bases between. The CDR3 DNA reads as TGCAGCGCCGGGACCGAGAACAATGAGCAGTTCTTC. It encodes CSAGTENNEQFF.

This sequence joins TRBV24-1 and TRBJ2-3; D uncertain. Trimming removed 1 base from V and 4 bases from J, with 14 bases in between. Germline CDR1 and CDR2: KGHDR and SFDVKD. This CDR3 comprises 16 residues. The CDR3 sequence is CATSDLGEGPPDTQYF. CDR3 nucleotide sequence: TGTGCCACCAGTGATTTAGGAGAAGGGCCTCCAGATACGCAGTATTTT.

This clonotype was detected only once. The CDR3 DNA reads as TGTGCCTGGAGAGGGGGATCCTTAGCCAATGAGCAGTTCTTC. This encodes CAWRGGSLANEQFF. The chain is built from TRBV30 and TRBJ2-1; a weak D match, TRBD1 (6 bases). Germline CDR1 reads GTSNPN; CDR2 reads SVGIG (reference sequence). This CDR3 has 14 residues. V was cut by 3 bases and J by 6 bases, with 15 bases left in between. Complete variable domain (other parts from reference TRBV30 and TRBJ2-1): SQTIHQWPATLVQPVGSPLSLECTVEGTSNPNLYWYRQAAGRGLQLLFYSVGIGQISSEVPQNLSASRPQDRQFILSSKKLLLSDSGFYLCAWRGGSLANEQFFGPGTRLTVL.

This sequence joins TRBV7-2 and TRBJ1-6; a weak D match, TRBD1 (5 bases). Trimming stripped 4 bases from V and 7 bases from J, with 17 bases between. This CDR3 is built from 16 residues. The germline gives CDR1 SGHTA, CDR2 FQGNSA. Here the CDR3 reads CASSSPTGTENSPLHF. DNA for the CDR3: TGTGCCAGCAGCTCGCCTACCGGGACCGAGAATTCACCCCTCCACTTT.

The count of this clonotype is one. The chain has TRBV5-1 and TRBJ2-3; 8 nucleotides agree with TRBD2. The CDR3 extends over 15 amino acids. Germline V CDR1 and CDR2: SGHRS, YFSETQ. V trimming: 4 bases; J trimming: 6 bases; junction bases outside the gene matches: 10. The chain's CDR3 is CASSKSPGGPDTQYF. CDR3 coding DNA: TGCGCCAGCAGCAAGAGCCCGGGGGGGCCGGATACGCAGTATTTT.

The CDR3, as DNA: TGTGCCAGCAGTGGACAGGCGGATAATTCACCCCTCCACTTT. It specifies CASSGQADNSPLHF. This chain joins TRBV6-2 or TRBV6-3 and TRBJ1-6, with 7 bases fitting TRBD1. There are 14 residues in the CDR3. J was trimmed by 5 bases and V by 5 bases; bases with no gene match: 3. From germline, CDR1 is MNHEY and CDR2 SVGEGT.

The chain carries TRBV7-9 and TRBJ1-2; 7 bases are shared with TRBD1. This CDR3 spans 15 amino acids. Germline CDR1 and CDR2: SEHNR and FQNEAQ (reference sequence). V shed 5 bases and J 0 bases; nucleotides not matched to a gene: 6. CDR3 amino acids: CASSPGGTANYGYTF. CDR3 nucleotide sequence: TGTGCCAGCAGCCCAGGGGGGACAGCTAACTATGGCTACACCTTC.

The chain recombines TRBV12-3 or TRBV12-4 with TRBJ2-5; 9 nucleotides line up with TRBD1. V was pared by 8 bases and J by 5 bases, with 9 bases of the junction left unmatched. This CDR3 is 14 amino acids long. The CDR3 sequence is CASCRGTGSETQYF. The CDR3 nucleotides are TGTGCCAGCTGTCGGGGGACAGGGTCCGAGACCCAGTACTTC.

The CDR3 region is CSVATDRVDSTDTQYF. CDR3 DNA: TGCAGCGTTGCCACGGACAGGGTCGATAGCACAGATACGCAGTATTTT. This chain links TRBV29-1 with TRBJ2-3, with 8 positions matching TRBD1. Germline values: CDR1 SQVTM, CDR2 ANQGSEA. J gave up 0 bases and V 4 bases, and 9 bases lay outside the gene matches. This CDR3 spans 16 amino acids.

The gene calls are TRBV19 and TRBJ2-5; 11 bases fit TRBD1. V was clipped by 9 bases and J by 5 bases; unmatched bases: 5. The germline V gene has CDR1 LNHDA and CDR2 SQIVND (reference sequence). CDR3 length: 13 residues. The CDR3 sequence: CASGDRGSETQYF. CDR3 nucleotides: TGTGCCAGCGGGGACAGGGGGTCGGAGACCCAGTACTTC. The entire variable domain, with the rest obtained from reference TRBV19 and TRBJ2-5, is as follows: DGGITQSPKYLFRKEGQNVTLSCEQNLNHDAMYWYRQDPGQGLRLIYYSQIVNDFQKGDIAEGYSVSREKKESFPLTVTSAQKNPTAFYLCASGDRGSETQYFGPGTRLLVL.

The chain joins TRBV6-5 to TRBJ1-1; 8 positions match TRBD1. V was pared by 5 bases and J by 10 bases, with 3 bases of the junction left unmatched. From germline, CDR1 is MNHEY and CDR2 SVGAGI. The length of the CDR3 is 11 residues. CDR3 sequence: CASSQGAAAFF. CDR3 nucleotides: TGTGCCAGCAGTCAGGGGGCGGCAGCTTTCTTT.

The genes are TRBV23-1 and TRBJ2-4; a possible D gene is TRBD1 (6 bases). TRBV23-1 is treated as an ORF (open reading frame) with a function not yet certain. The CDR3 consists of 13 residues. V was pared by 6 bases and J by 3 bases, with 9 bases between. CDR3: CASSYRDKNIQYF. The CDR3 nucleotides read TGCGCCAGCAGCTACAGGGACAAAAACATTCAGTACTTC.

The J gene is TRBJ2-1, the V gene TRBV14, with D hard to call. CDR3 length equals 12 residues. The V end was cut by 2 bases, the J end by 11 bases, with 10 bases between. CDR1 is SGHDN and CDR2 is FVKESK in the germline V gene. CDR3 bases: TGTGCCAGCAGCCAAACCCGGGTTAAGCAGTTCTTC. Translated, it gives CASSQTRVKQFF. The variable domain in full, completed from reference TRBV14 and TRBJ2-1, reads EAGVTQFPSHSVIEKGQTVTLRCDPISGHDNLYWYRRVMGKEIKFLLHFVKESKQDESGMPNNRFLAERTGGTYSTLKVQPAELEDSGVYFCASSQTRVKQFFGPGTRLTVL.

The chain is built from TRBV2 and TRBJ1-5; no reliable D call. Germline CDR1 and CDR2: SNHLY and FYNNEI. This CDR3 region has 15 residues. Between the trimmed V and J ends, which lost 8 bases and 7 bases, there was a span of 21 bases. DNA of the CDR3: TGTGCCAGCGGGAGGGAAGGCCTGCCGGGACAGCCCCAGCATTTT. Protein: CASGREGLPGQPQHF.

In the case of this clonotype: It is likely a read error, because the conserved phenylalanine at the end of the CDR3 is missing. This sequence joins TRBV29-1 and TRBJ2-7; perhaps TRBD1 as D (6 bases). Trimming pared 4 bases from V and 2 bases from J, leaving 18 bases between. Germline V lookup: CDR1 SQVTM, CDR2 ANQGSEA. The CDR3 is made up of 15 amino acids. The CDR3 bases are TGCAGCGTTGCGGGACGTGGTGCAGGGGCCTACGAGCAGTACTCC. Translating gives CSVAGRGAGAYEQYS.

The gene calls are TRBV30 and TRBJ1-2, with no clear D. Trimming removed 5 bases at V and 1 base at J, with 5 bases between. This CDR3 is built from 11 residues. Germline-derived CDR1 and CDR2 are GTSNPN and SVGIG (reference sequence). The CDR3: CAWELNYGYTF. CDR3 nucleotide sequence: TGTGCCTGGGAGCTTAACTATGGCTACACCTTC. The complete variable domain, with remaining parts taken from reference TRBV30 and TRBJ1-2, reads SQTIHQWPATLVQPVGSPLSLECTVEGTSNPNLYWYRQAAGRGLQLLFYSVGIGQISSEVPQNLSASRPQDRQFILSSKKLLLSDSGFYLCAWELNYGYTFGSGTRLTVV.

The table lists this clonotype with a few counts. The chain recombines TRBV12-3 or TRBV12-4 with TRBJ2-7; TRBD2 is a possible D gene (5 bases). This CDR3 is built from 11 residues. The V end lost 5 bases, the J end lost 4 bases, and 6 bases lay between the germline ends. CDR3 sequence: CASSERYEQYF. The CDR3 DNA follows: TGTGCCAGCAGTGAGCGGTACGAGCAGTACTTC.

This CDR3 reads CASTLHVQETQYF. The CDR3 DNA is TGTGCCAGCACCCTCCACGTCCAAGAGACCCAGTACTTC. The chain employs TRBV3-1 and TRBJ2-5; no clear D gene. CDR1 and CDR2 (germline): LGHDT, YNNKEL (reference sequence). CDR3 length equals 13 residues. Trimming shortened V by 7 bases and J by 1 base, and 10 bases separated the two germline ends.